This TCR beta chain was recorded in a study of blood T cells in healthy people across ages (dated by TCRdb to 2015 to 2017). Background on the whole study: In model experiments, template switching captured about one uniquely barcoded TCR beta cDNA molecule for every two T cells. To track age-related changes in TCR beta repertoire diversity, the study relied on deep sequencing normalized with unique cDNA molecular identifiers. The donors were split into four age groups: young (average 16 years), middle-aged (roughly 40), aged (roughly 60) and long-lived (under 90). To avoid experimental bias, donors of different ages were spread randomly across the sequencing lanes. Two additional independent replicas of 1 million unique cDNA reads from the same blood draw were analyzed for two donors (one aged 18 to 30 and one aged 80 or older). Results the study describes overall, beyond this receptor: Observed TCR beta diversity per million T cells fell roughly linearly with age, and a significant reduction was already apparent by age roughly 40. Because the CMV infection status of the donors was unknown, age-related changes in expanded clonotypes may potentially have been confounded. A strong correlation was found between observed TCR beta diversity and the percentage of naive T cells measured by flow cytometry. The long-lived group showed more naive CD4+ T cells, fewer expanded clones and increased TCR diversity than the aged group, suggesting age selection. Conclusive comparison of naive and antigen-experienced compartments was prevented by the profiling of bulk unsorted PBMCs. Estimates of total diversity based on one million sequenced T cells were regarded as lower bounds and as underestimates.

This clonotype was seen more than once but under ten times. Which antigen it targets is not known. No per-base quality is available; no much larger clone lies one base away. Library construction relied on 5' RACE. The sample was run on an Illumina HiSeq 2500. A second PCR of about 7 to 12 cycles was run with a J-beta primer mix and a sample-barcoded 5' primer. A unique molecular identifier was introduced onto each TCR beta cDNA molecule by a template-switch 5' adaptor carrying 12 random nucleotides. Each sample yielded at least 3 million CDR3-containing paired-end reads. The Mint cDNA synthesis kit, primed by a TRBC-specific oligonucleotide, was used to synthesize first-strand cDNA from all RNA. After uracil-DNA glycosylase treatment, a first 18-cycle PCR used universal primers M1SS and BC2_uni_R on all cDNA. In the original analysis: For normalization, 1 million high-quality reads were randomly selected from each sample, with every read carrying a distinct molecular identifier. Instead of being binned into consensus sequences, reads with shared molecular identifiers were discarded. CDR3 identification, clonotype clustering and error correction used MiTCR with a Q25 quality threshold and the strictest error-elimination algorithm. Lower-bound total TCR beta diversity was estimated with a nonparametric unseen species model using Euler transformation. In-frame beta chains were kept once TCRdb had trimmed the public reads at Q25 with fastp and called clones with MiXCR. Rows are unified per CDR3 protein, each entry keeping the most common DNA and genes. TCRdb's processing, not the authors', yielded these V and J calls. The sample includes 600,000 to 850,000 distinct CDR3 sequences, with around 40% observed a single time. The top ten clonotypes cover 20% to 25% of the sample.

Donors were 39 systemically healthy Caucasian individuals from Russia aged roughly 6 to 90 years. Each donor gave approximately 9.4 milliliters of peripheral blood, drawn into EDTA-treated Vacutainer tubes. Ficoll-Paque density-gradient centrifugation was used to isolate PBMCs, with at least 7 million per sample. Trizol reagent was used to extract total RNA from PBMCs, with at least 5 micrograms per sample. The percentages of naive CD45RAhigh/CD27high T cells were determined by flow cytometry on a PBMC aliquot from every donor. The cysteine opens and the phenylalanine closes a CDR3 of 13 amino acids. The entry retains the CDR3 DNA only, 39 bases that are in frame from base 1. The germline V gene (reference sequence) provides CDR1 DFQATT and CDR2 SNEGSKA. The V end gives up 6 bases and the J end 8 bases, leaving 7 bases in the junction not matched to a gene.

The chain links TRBV20-1 with TRBJ2-1; TRBD2 agrees with 10 junctional bases. Sample: blood. The receptor was derived from a woman aged 55-75 years in good health. The DNA sequence follows: TGCAGTGCGAAAAGCGGGGGGGCTTATGAGCAGTTCTTC. This encodes CSAKSGGAYEQFF.